The source of this TCR beta chain is a study of shared clonotypes between healthy human individuals. Profiled with immunoSEQ multiplex PCR; TCRdb holds only in-frame clones, not every one. Altogether about 1.1 million clones are present, approximately 80% being singletons, with the ten largest covering 0.55% to 0.7%. The germline V gene has CDR1 SGHDT and CDR2 YYEEEE. V lost 3 bases and J lost 4; bases outside the gene matches: 8. There are 16 residues in the CDR3. This receptor was identified in a man between 18 and 29 years old in good health. Some clones in this sample may be carry-over from other donors' samples. Material for sequencing was memory CD4+ T cells from PBMCs. Subset defined: CD45RA-negative fraction. This chain joins TRBV5-6 and TRBJ2-1, with TRBD2 matching over 9 bases. The CDR3 region has the DNA TGTGCCAGCAGCTCATTTGGGACTAGCAAGTACAATGAGCAGTTCTTC. Residues: CASSSFGTSKYNEQFF. Complete variable domain (other parts from reference TRBV5-6 and TRBJ2-1): DAGVTQSPTHLIKTRGQQVTLRCSPKSGHDTVSWYQQALGQGPQFIFQYYEEEERQRGNFPDRFSGHQFPNYSSELNVNALLLGDSALYLCASSSFGTSKYNEQFFGPGTRLTVL.